This TCR beta chain emerged from a study of T-cell memory formation after mild COVID-19. As regards this clonotype: Its target is not known.

TCRdb recomputed calls from the 5' RACE reads with MiXCR, one row per CDR3 protein. The data contain around 340,000 distinct CDR3 sequences, approximately 15% of them singletons. Study-level points and caveats: Clones shrinking from day 15 to 85 showed even CD4/CD8 mixes; later expanders tilted CD4+. Pre-infection memory contained some responding clones, which suggested that cross-reactive memory had joined. CD4+ contracting clones were found mainly in CM and EM, and CD8+ ones in EMRA.

The CDR3 spans 14 residues. V gave up 5 bases and J gave up 2 bases, with 13 bases separating them. The V gene's germline CDR1 is MDHEN and CDR2 SYDVKM. The V and J genes are TRBV28 and TRBJ2-7; TRBD2 is a possible D gene (7 bases). The clonotype originates from a man aged 18-30 years who had mild COVID-19 (a few samples of this study predate the infection). Cell type and time point are not known. The sequenced sample consisted of PBMCs or a T cell subset sorted from them (not recorded which). CDR3 coding DNA: TGTGCCAGCAGTAAGGGCGGGGGCGCCTACGAGCAGTACGTC. Translating it yields CASSKGGGAYEQYV.